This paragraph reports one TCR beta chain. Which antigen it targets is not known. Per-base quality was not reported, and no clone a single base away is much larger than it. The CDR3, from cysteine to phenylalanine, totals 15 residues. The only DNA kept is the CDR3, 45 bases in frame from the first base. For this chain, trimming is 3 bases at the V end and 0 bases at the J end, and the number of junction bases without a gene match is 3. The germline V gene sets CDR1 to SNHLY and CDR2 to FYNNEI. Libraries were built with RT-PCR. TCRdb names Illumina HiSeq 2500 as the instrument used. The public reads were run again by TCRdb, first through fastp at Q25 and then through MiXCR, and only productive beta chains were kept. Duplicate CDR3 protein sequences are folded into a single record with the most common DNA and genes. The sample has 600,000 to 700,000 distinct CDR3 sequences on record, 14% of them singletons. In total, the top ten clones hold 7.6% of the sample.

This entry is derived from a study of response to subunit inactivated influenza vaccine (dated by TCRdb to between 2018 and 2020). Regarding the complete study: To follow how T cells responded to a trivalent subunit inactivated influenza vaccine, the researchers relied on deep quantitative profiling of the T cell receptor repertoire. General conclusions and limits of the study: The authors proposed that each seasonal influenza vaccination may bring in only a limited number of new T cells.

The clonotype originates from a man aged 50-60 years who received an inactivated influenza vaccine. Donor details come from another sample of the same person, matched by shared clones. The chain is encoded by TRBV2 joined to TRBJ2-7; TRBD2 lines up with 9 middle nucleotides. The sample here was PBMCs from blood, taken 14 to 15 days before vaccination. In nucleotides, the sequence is TGTGCCAGCAGTGAGGCTAGCGGGACCTCCTACGAGCAGTACTTC. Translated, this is CASSEASGTSYEQYF.